Shown below are 3 T cell receptor beta chains from a single sample sequenced in a study of blood T cell repertoires in COVID-19. Repertoires were generated with immunoSEQ multiplex PCR, while TCRdb's copy carries only in-frame clones and drops some. The repertoire holds roughly 70,000 clones, with 80% to 95% as singletons. The sample comprised peripheral blood. All receptors derive from a woman aged 55-70 years with active COVID-19.

The V gene is TRBV10-1, the J gene TRBJ2-7; 8 nucleotides line up with TRBD1. CDR3 length: 13 amino acids. Germline loops: CDR1 WNHNN, CDR2 SYGVQD (reference sequence). J lost 2 bases, V lost 6 bases, and 3 bases had no gene match. The CDR3 reads CASSRQGPYEQYF. In DNA, the CDR3 is TGCGCCAGCAGCCGACAGGGGCCCTACGAGCAGTACTTC.

V and J are TRBV3-1 (or the pseudogene TRBV3-2) and TRBJ1-1; the D gene is possibly TRBD1 (5 bases). The germline V gene has CDR1 LGHDT and CDR2 YNNKEL (reference sequence). This CDR3 has 12 residues. Trimming took 3 bases from V and 11 from J, leaving 13 bases between them. The CDR3 sequence is CASSHEGTTAFF. CDR3 DNA: TGTGCCAGCAGCCACGAGGGGACTACGGCTTTCTTT.

V gene TRBV28 combines with J gene TRBJ1-2; 8 bases match TRBD1. The CDR3 has 15 residues. After removal of 8 bases from V and 0 bases from J, the junction contained 8 bases not matched to a gene. Germline-derived CDR1 and CDR2 are MDHEN and SYDVKM. The CDR3 DNA reads TGTGCCAGCCAGACAGGGGACTATGCTAACTATGGCTACACCTTC. The encoded protein is CASQTGDYANYGYTF.